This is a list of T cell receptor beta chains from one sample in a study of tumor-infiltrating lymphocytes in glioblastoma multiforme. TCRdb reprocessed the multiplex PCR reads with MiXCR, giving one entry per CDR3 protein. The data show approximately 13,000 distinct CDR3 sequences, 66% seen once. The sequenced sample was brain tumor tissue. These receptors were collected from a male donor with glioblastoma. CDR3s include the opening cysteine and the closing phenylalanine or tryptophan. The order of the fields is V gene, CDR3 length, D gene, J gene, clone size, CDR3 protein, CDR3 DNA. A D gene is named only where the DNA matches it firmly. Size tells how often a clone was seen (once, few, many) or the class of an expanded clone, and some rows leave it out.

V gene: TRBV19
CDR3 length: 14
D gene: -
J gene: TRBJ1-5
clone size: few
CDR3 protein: CASIGTLQNQPQHF
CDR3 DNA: TGTGCCAGTATCGGGACACTTCAAAATCAGCCCCAGCATTTT

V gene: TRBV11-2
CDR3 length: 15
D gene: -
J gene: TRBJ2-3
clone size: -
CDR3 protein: CASSYRVQKGDTQYF
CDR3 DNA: TGTGCCAGCAGCTACCGGGTTCAGAAGGGAGATACGCAGTATTTT

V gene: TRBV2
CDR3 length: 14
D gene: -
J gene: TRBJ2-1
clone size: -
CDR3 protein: CAGRKRGTDNEQFF
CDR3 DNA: TGTGCCGGTAGAAAACGGGGGACTGACAATGAGCAGTTCTTC

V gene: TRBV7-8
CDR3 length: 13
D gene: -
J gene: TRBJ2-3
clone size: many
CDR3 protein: CASSIIGIDAQYF
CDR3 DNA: TGTGCCAGCAGCATTATAGGCATAGATGCGCAGTATTTT

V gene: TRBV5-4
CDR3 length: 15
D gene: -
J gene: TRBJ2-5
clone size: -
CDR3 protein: CASSVGGEGGETQYF
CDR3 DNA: TGTGCCAGCAGCGTCGGAGGAGAGGGAGGAGAGACCCAGTACTTC

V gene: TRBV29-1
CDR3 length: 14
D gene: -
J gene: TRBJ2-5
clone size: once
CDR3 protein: CSAWGAASQETQYF
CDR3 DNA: TGCAGCGCTTGGGGGGCGGCCTCGCAAGAGACCCAGTACTTC

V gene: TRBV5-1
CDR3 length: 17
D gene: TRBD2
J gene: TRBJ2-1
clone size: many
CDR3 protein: CASRPSEGGVIYNEQFF
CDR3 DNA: TGCGCCAGCAGGCCCTCAGAGGGAGGGGTTATCTACAATGAGCAGTTCTTC

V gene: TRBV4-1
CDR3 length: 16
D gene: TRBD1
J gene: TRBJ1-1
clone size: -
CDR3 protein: CASCQTQGVGDTEAFF
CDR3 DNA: TGCGCCAGCTGTCAGACACAGGGGGTAGGGGACACTGAAGCTTTCTTT

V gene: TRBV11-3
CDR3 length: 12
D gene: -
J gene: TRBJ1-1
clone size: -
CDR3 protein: CASSLTNTEAFF
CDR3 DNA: TGTGCCAGCAGCCTTACGAACACTGAAGCTTTCTTT

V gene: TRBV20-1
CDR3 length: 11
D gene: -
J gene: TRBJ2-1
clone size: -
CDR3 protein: CSARGGVEQFF
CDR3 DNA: TGCAGTGCTAGAGGGGGAGTGGAGCAGTTCTTC

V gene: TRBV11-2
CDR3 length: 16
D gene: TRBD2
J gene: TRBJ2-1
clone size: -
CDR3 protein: CASSLGLAGVSPEQFF
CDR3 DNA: TGTGCCAGCAGCCTAGGACTAGCGGGAGTCAGTCCTGAGCAGTTCTTC

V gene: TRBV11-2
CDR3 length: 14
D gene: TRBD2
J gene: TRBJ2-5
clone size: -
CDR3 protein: CASTPGGGQETQYF
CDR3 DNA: TGCGCCAGCACTCCGGGAGGGGGGCAAGAGACCCAGTACTTC

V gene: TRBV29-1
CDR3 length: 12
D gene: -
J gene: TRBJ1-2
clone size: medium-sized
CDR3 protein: CSATGNLGGYTF
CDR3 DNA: TGCAGCGCTACAGGGAACTTGGGGGGCTACACCTTC

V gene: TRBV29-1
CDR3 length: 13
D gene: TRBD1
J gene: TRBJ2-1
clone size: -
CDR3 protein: CSVRQGARNEQFF
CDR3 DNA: TGCAGCGTGCGGCAGGGGGCGCGGAATGAGCAGTTCTTT

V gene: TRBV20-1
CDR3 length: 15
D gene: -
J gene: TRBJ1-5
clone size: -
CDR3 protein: CSASGQGSLMQPQHF
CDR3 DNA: TGCAGTGCTAGTGGGCAAGGCAGTTTGATGCAGCCCCAGCATTTT